This T cell receptor beta chain was documented in a study of control samples from healthy donors and cancer patients. The assay was immunoSEQ multiplex PCR, and TCRdb's table has in-frame clones only and misses some. The table shows 90,000 to 110,000 clones, with 90% occurring only once. The CDR3 is made up of 15 amino acids. V was pared by 7 bases and J by 5 bases, with 15 bases of the junction left unmatched. Germline V gene data show CDR1 as SQVTM and CDR2 as ANQGSEA. The sequence was collected from a human donor in good health. The donor label of this sample is uncertain. The specimen was blood. V gene TRBV29-1 combines with J gene TRBJ2-5, with 8 positions matching TRBD1. The DNA for the CDR3 is TGCAGCGCCCCAGGGATCGGAACAGGGGGTGAGACCCAGTACTTC. Residues: CSAPGIGTGGETQYF.